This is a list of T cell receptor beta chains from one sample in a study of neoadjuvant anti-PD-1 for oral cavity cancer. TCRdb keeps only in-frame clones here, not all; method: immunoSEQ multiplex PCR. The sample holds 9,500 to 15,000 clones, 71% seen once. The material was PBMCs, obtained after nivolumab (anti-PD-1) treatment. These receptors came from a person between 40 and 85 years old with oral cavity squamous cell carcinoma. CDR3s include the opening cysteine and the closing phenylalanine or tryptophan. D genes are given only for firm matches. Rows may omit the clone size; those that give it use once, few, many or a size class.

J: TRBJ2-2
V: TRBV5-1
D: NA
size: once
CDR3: CASSLWGGGANTGELFF
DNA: TGCGCCAGCAGCTTGTGGGGCGGGGGCGCGAACACCGGGGAGCTGTTTTTT

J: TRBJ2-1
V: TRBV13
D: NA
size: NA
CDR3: CASSHSGSLLRDEQFF
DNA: TGTGCCAGCAGTCATTCAGGTAGCCTTCTCCGGGATGAGCAGTTCTTC

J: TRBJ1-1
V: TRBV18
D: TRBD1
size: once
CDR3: CASSPAGTGGGEAFF
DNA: TGTGCCAGCTCTCCCGCTGGGACAGGGGGTGGTGAAGCTTTCTTT

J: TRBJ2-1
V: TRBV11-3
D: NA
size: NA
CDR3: CASSSSRGNEQFF
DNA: TGTGCCAGCAGCTCCTCTCGGGGAAATGAGCAGTTCTTC

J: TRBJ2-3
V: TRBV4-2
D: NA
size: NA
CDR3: CASSQDGRGRTDTQYF
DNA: TGTGCCAGCAGCCAAGACGGGCGGGGTCGCACAGATACGCAGTATTTT

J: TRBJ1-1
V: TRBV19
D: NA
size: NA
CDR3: CASSWGSLEAFF
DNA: TGTGCCAGTAGTTGGGGCAGCCTTGAAGCTTTCTTT

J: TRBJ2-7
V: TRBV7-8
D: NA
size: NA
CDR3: CASSPWWTSYEQYF
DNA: TGTGCCAGCAGCCCCTGGTGGACCTCCTACGAGCAGTACTTC

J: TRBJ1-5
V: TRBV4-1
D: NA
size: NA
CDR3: CASSPLVLWGPQHF
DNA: TGCGCCAGCAGCCCGCTGGTCCTCTGGGGCCCCCAGCATTTT

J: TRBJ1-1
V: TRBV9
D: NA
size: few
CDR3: CASSVAWVNTEAFF
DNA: TGTGCCAGCAGCGTAGCGTGGGTGAACACTGAAGCTTTCTTT

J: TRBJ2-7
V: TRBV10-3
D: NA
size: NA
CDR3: CATFRQGGNEQYF
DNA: TGTGCCACTTTCCGACAGGGAGGAAACGAGCAGTACTTC

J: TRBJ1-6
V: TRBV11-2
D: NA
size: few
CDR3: CASSFGLLSGGNWPLHF
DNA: TGTGCCAGCAGCTTCGGGCTCCTGTCGGGCGGGAACTGGCCCCTCCACTTT

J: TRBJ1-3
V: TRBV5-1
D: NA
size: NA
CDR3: CASSRDGASGNTIYF
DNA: TGCGCCAGCAGCCGGGACGGGGCCTCTGGAAACACCATATATTTT

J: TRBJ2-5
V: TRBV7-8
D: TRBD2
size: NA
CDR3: CASSLDGGIEETQYF
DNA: TGTGCCAGCAGCTTAGACGGGGGGATCGAGGAGACCCAGTACTTC

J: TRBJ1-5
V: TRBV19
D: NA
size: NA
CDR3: CASSFVGTGVNQPQHF
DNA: TGTGCCAGTAGTTTTGTCGGGACGGGCGTCAATCAGCCCCAGCATTTT

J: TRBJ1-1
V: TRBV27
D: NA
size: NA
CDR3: CASSLRGRGDTEAFF
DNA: TGTGCCAGCAGTTTAAGGGGTAGGGGGGACACTGAAGCTTTCTTT

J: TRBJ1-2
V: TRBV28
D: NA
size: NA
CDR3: CATYTYGYTF
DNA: TGTGCCACTTACACCTATGGCTACACCTTC

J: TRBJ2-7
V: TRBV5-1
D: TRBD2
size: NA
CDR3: CASSPGTSIYEQYF
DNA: TGCGCCAGCAGCCCCGGGACTAGCATTTACGAGCAGTACTTC

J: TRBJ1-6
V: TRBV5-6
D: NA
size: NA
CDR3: CASSLGNSPLHF
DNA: TGTGCCAGCAGCTTGGGGAATTCACCCCTCCACTTT

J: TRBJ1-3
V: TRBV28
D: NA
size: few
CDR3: CASGRGWSGNTIYF
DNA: TGTGCCAGCGGTAGGGGCTGGTCTGGAAACACCATATATTTT

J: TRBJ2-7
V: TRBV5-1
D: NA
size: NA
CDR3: CASSLWGVVGTVQSEQYF
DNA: TGCGCCAGCAGCTTGTGGGGGGTTGTGGGGACAGTCCAATCCGAGCAGTACTTC

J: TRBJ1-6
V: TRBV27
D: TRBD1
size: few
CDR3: CASTLGQGLSSPLHF
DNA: TGTGCCAGCACCCTGGGACAGGGGTTATCTTCACCCCTCCACTTT

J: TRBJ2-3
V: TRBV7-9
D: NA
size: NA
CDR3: CASSLSSTDTQYF
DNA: TGTGCCAGCAGCTTGTCTAGCACAGATACGCAGTATTTT

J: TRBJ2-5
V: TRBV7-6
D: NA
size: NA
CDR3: CASALGGSQQETQYF
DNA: TGTGCCAGCGCCCTTGGTGGGAGCCAGCAAGAGACCCAGTACTTC

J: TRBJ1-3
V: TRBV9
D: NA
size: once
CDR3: CASSTGISGNTIYF
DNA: TGTGCCAGCAGCACCGGGATTTCTGGAAACACCATATATTTT

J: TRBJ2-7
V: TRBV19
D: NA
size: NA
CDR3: CASSRYGSYEQYF
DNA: TGTGCCAGTAGTCGGTACGGCTCCTACGAGCAGTACTTC

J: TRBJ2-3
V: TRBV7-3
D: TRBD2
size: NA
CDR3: CASSAPTSGADTQYF
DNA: TGTGCCAGCAGCGCGCCAACTAGCGGCGCAGATACGCAGTATTTT

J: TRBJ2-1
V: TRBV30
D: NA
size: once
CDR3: CAWTGGVDNEQFF
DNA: TGTGCCTGGACGGGCGGGGTCGACAATGAGCAGTTCTTC